Presented here are 20 T cell receptor beta chains from one specimen sequenced in a study of beta chain features in type 1 diabetes. What was sequenced were expressed TCRB transcripts, since all of the isolated RNA had been reverse transcribed. Profiling relied on immunoSEQ multiplex PCR, and the TCRdb table lists in-frame clones only, not all of them. This table has approximately 160,000 clones, approximately 9.1% appearing once. Material for sequencing was central memory CD4+ T cells from blood. The receptors come from a woman aged 18 to 35 in good health.

This clone came up a few times. The chain recombines TRBV11-2 with TRBJ2-7; TRBD2 agrees at 7 bases. The CDR3 contains 14 residues. Germline assignment: CDR1 SGHAT and CDR2 FQNNGV. V shed 5 bases, J shed 7 bases, and the junction held 11 bases outside the gene matches. The CDR3 DNA reads as TGTGCCAGCAGCCCACCCCCGGGGGGAGGGGAGCAGTACTTC. This encodes CASSPPPGGGEQYF.

The chain links TRBV2 to TRBJ2-1, with D perhaps matching TRBD2 (6 bases). The CDR3 length is 14 residues. Germline-derived CDR1 and CDR2 are SNHLY and FYNNEI. V was pared by 3 bases and J by 4 bases, with 10 bases between. The CDR3 here is CASSDPGTYNEQFF. For the CDR3, the DNA is TGTGCCAGCAGTGACCCAGGGACTTACAATGAGCAGTTCTTC. Complete variable domain (other parts from reference TRBV2 and TRBJ2-1): EPEVTQTPSHQVTQMGQEVILRCVPISNHLYFYWYRQILGQKVEFLVSFYNNEISEKSEIFDDQFSVERPDGSNFTLKIRSTKLEDSAMYFCASSDPGTYNEQFFGPGTRLTVL.

This rearrangement joins TRBV5-6 to TRBJ1-5; TRBD1 matches at 9 bases. With V trimmed by 0 bases and J by 5 bases, 0 bases remained unmatched. Germline CDR1 reads SGHDT; CDR2 reads YYEEEE. The CDR3 runs to 14 residues. In nucleotides, the CDR3 is TGTGCCAGCAGCTTGGGACAGGGGGATCAGCCCCAGCATTTT. Encoded protein: CASSLGQGDQPQHF. Together with reference TRBV5-6 and TRBJ1-5, the CDR3 gives the full variable domain: DAGVTQSPTHLIKTRGQQVTLRCSPKSGHDTVSWYQQALGQGPQFIFQYYEEEERQRGNFPDRFSGHQFPNYSSELNVNALLLGDSALYLCASSLGQGDQPQHFGDGTRLSIL.

The V gene is TRBV29-1, the J gene TRBJ2-3; possible D gene TRBD2, 5 bases. The CDR3 is 15 amino acids. Per germline, CDR1 SQVTM and CDR2 ANQGSEA. V shed 6 bases and J shed 1 base, with 17 bases lying between them. The CDR3 loop is CSVGGLGRRTDTQYF. CDR3 nucleotide sequence: TGCAGCGTAGGAGGTTTGGGAAGACGCACAGATACGCAGTATTTT.

This clone occurred a few times. The chain carries TRBV7-2 and TRBJ2-1, with 12 bases aligning to TRBD1. This CDR3 is built from 15 residues. The trim removed 4 bases at V and 10 bases at J, leaving 8 bases unmatched. Germline-derived CDR1 and CDR2 are SGHTA and FQGNSA. As DNA, the CDR3 is TGTGCCAGCAGCTCGCCCGGGACAGGGGGCTGGGAGCAGTTCTTC. This gives the protein CASSSPGTGGWEQFF.

This clone was seen a few times. The rearrangement uses TRBV6-1 and TRBJ2-3, with 9 bases matching TRBD2. Germline V lookup: CDR1 MNHNS, CDR2 SASEGT. The ends lost 8 bases at V and 5 bases at J; junction bases unmatched: 8. The CDR3 covers 14 residues. In DNA, the CDR3 is TGTGCCAGCTGGGCTAGCGGGGTGGGAGATACGCAGTATTTT. This translates into CASWASGVGDTQYF.

The table lists this clone with a few counts. This chain uses TRBV5-1 with TRBJ2-3; D is uncertain. V dropped 4 bases and J dropped 0 bases, with 12 bases sitting between them. Per the germline V gene, CDR1 is SGHRS and CDR2 is YFSETQ. This CDR3 region has 15 residues. The CDR3 here is CASSPGLDSTDTQYF. CDR3 DNA: TGCGCCAGCAGCCCCGGCCTAGATAGCACAGATACGCAGTATTTT.

The chain links TRBV5-1 to TRBJ2-3; TRBD2 agrees at 11 bases. V trimming: 4 bases; J trimming: 0 bases; junction bases outside the gene matches: 4. Germline-derived CDR1 and CDR2 are SGHRS and YFSETQ. The length of the CDR3 is 16 residues. In DNA, the CDR3 is TGCGCCAGCAGCCTGTGGACTAGCGGGAGCACAGATACGCAGTATTTT. Translated, it gives CASSLWTSGSTDTQYF. The entire variable domain, with the rest obtained from reference TRBV5-1 and TRBJ2-3, is as follows: KAGVTQTPRYLIKTRGQQVTLSCSPISGHRSVSWYQQTPGQGLQFLFEYFSETQRNKGNFPGRFSGRQFSNSRSEMNVSTLELGDSALYLCASSLWTSGSTDTQYFGPGTRLTVL.

This chain connects TRBV5-4 to TRBJ2-7; 9 bases line up with TRBD2. CDR3 length: 13 residues. Germline V gives CDR1 SGHNT, CDR2 YYREEE (reference sequence). The ends lost 4 bases at V and 6 bases at J; junction bases unmatched: 5. This CDR3 is CASSLAGTVEQYF. The CDR3 coding sequence is TGTGCCAGCAGCCTAGCGGGAACCGTCGAGCAGTACTTC.

This clone was detected a few times. The gene calls are TRBV7-8 and TRBJ1-2; TRBD1 aligns across 9 bases. The CDR3 covers 14 residues. The V gene end was trimmed by 5 bases and the J gene end by 2 bases; junction bases not matched to a gene: 3. The germline gives CDR1 SGHVS, CDR2 FQNEAQ. In DNA, the CDR3 is TGTGCCAGCAGCGAGGGACAGGGCAACTATGGCTACACCTTC. Residues: CASSEGQGNYGYTF.

The V call is TRBV6-6, the J call TRBJ2-5; 8 nucleotides match TRBD2. The junction had 7 bases not matched to a gene; V was cut back by 5 bases and J by 5 bases. CDR1 is MNHNY, CDR2 SVGAGI, per germline (reference sequence). The length of the CDR3 is 14 residues. The chain's CDR3 is CASSPGLAGETQYF. The DNA for the CDR3 is TGTGCCAGCAGTCCCGGACTAGCTGGGGAGACCCAGTACTTC.

The chain links TRBV11-2 to TRBJ2-7, with D possibly being TRBD2 (6 bases). Trimming removed 1 base at V and 7 bases at J, with 20 bases between. Germline values: CDR1 SGHAT, CDR2 FQNNGV. The CDR3 contains 16 residues. The CDR3 sequence is CASSLVRGTARYEQYF. The CDR3 DNA reads TGTGCCAGCAGCTTAGTCCGGGGGACTGCCCGGTATGAGCAGTACTTC.

This clone was recorded at least ten times. The chain uses TRBV5-1 and TRBJ1-4; D ambiguous. The germline CDR1 and CDR2 sequences are SGHRS and YFSETQ. Trimming stripped 3 bases from V and 8 bases from J, with 20 bases between. The CDR3 spans 16 residues. CDR3 DNA sequence: TGCGCCAGCAGCTCCTCCCGGACCGGCGGGATGGAAAAACTGTTTTTT. Translated: CASSSSRTGGMEKLFF.

J is TRBJ2-3 and V is TRBV14, with D maybe TRBD1 (6 bases). V was shortened by 4 bases and J by 0 bases, with 11 bases between the two germline ends. CDR1 and CDR2 (germline): SGHDN, FVKESK. The CDR3 spans 15 residues. CDR3 sequence reads: CASSLGQPSTDTQYF. Here the CDR3 DNA reads TGTGCCAGCAGCCTTGGACAGCCTAGCACAGATACGCAGTATTTT.

This clone showed up just a few times. This chain links TRBV30 with TRBJ2-6; D gene unclear. The V end lost 3 bases, the J end lost 0 bases, and 3 bases lay between the germline ends. The CDR3 sequence is 13 residues long. Germline loops: CDR1 GTSNPN, CDR2 SVGIG (reference sequence). This CDR3 is CAWSRSGANVLTF. The DNA for the CDR3 is TGTGCCTGGAGCCGCTCTGGGGCCAACGTCCTGACTTTC.

This clone turned up a few times. The CDR3 region is CASSQVKGLPNSPLHF. CDR3 sequence (DNA): TGCGCCAGCAGCCAAGTCAAGGGACTACCTAATTCACCCCTCCACTTT. The gene calls are TRBV23-1 and TRBJ1-6, with D perhaps matching TRBD1 (5 bases). TRBV23-1 is an ORF for which the function is uncertain. The CDR3 runs 16 residues. V was trimmed by 6 bases and J by 6 bases, leaving 18 bases between them.

This chain uses TRBV10-3 with TRBJ1-6; no clear D. CDR3 length: 12 residues. The V end was cut by 3 bases, the J end by 7 bases, with 4 bases between. From germline, CDR1 is ENHRY and CDR2 SYGVKD. CDR3 in amino acids: CAISDQNSPLHF. The CDR3 nucleotides are TGTGCCATCAGTGATCAAAATTCACCCCTCCACTTT.

This clone was detected a few times. The chain employs TRBV5-4 and TRBJ2-6; no clear D gene. The CDR3 length is 15 residues. V was cut by 2 bases and J by 0 bases, with 6 bases left in between. Germline V gene sequence: CDR1 SGHNT, CDR2 YYREEE (reference sequence). The CDR3 coding sequence is TGTGCCAGCAGCTTTCAGGTCTCTGGGGCCAACGTCCTGACTTTC. Residues: CASSFQVSGANVLTF.

This chain uses TRBV5-1 with TRBJ2-3, with D possibly TRBD1 on 6 matching bases. The germline V and J ends were trimmed by 4 bases and 4 bases, with 16 bases remaining between them. From germline, CDR1 is SGHRS and CDR2 YFSETQ. The CDR3 extends over 15 amino acids. CDR3 protein: CASSRPGQLADTQYF. In nucleotides, the CDR3 is TGCGCCAGCAGCCGTCCGGGACAACTCGCAGATACGCAGTATTTT. Combining the CDR3 with reference TRBV5-1 and TRBJ2-3 gives the whole variable domain KAGVTQTPRYLIKTRGQQVTLSCSPISGHRSVSWYQQTPGQGLQFLFEYFSETQRNKGNFPGRFSGRQFSNSRSEMNVSTLELGDSALYLCASSRPGQLADTQYFGPGTRLTVL.

This clone has a handful of counts. CDR3 in DNA: TGTGCCTGGAGTGTACGGGGTGCAGATACGCAGTATTTT. Translation: CAWSVRGADTQYF. V and J are TRBV30 and TRBJ2-3, with D perhaps TRBD2 (5 bases). Germline loops: CDR1 GTSNPN, CDR2 SVGIG (reference sequence). Trimming cost V 0 bases and J 4 bases, with 8 bases left between them. This CDR3 contains 13 residues.